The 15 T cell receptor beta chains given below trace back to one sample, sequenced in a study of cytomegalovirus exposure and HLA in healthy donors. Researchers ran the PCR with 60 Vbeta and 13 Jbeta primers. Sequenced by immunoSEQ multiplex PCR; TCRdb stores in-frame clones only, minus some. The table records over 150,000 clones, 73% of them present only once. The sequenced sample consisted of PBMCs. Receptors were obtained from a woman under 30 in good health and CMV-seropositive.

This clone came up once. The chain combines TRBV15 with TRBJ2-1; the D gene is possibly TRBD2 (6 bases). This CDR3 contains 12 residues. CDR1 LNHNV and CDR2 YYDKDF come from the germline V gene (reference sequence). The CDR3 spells CGVSGSHNEQFF. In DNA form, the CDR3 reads TGTGGTGTTAGCGGCAGCCACAATGAGCAGTTCTTC.

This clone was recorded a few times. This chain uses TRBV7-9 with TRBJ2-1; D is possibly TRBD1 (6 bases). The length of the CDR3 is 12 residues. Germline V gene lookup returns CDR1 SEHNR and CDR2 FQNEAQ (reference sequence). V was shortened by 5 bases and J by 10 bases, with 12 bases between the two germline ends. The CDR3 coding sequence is TGTGCCAGCAGCAACCAGGGGCAGGAGCAGTTCTTC. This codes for CASSNQGQEQFF. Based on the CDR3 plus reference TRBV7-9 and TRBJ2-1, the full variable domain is DTGVSQNPRHKITKRGQNVTFRCDPISEHNRLYWYRQTLGQGPEFLTYFQNEAQLEKSRLLSDRFSAERPKGSFSTLEIQRTEQGDSAMYLCASSNQGQEQFFGPGTRLTVL.

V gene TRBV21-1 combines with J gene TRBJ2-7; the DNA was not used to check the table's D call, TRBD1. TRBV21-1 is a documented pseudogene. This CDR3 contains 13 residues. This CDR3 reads CASSKGGGYEQYF. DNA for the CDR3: TGTGCCAGCAGCAAAGGAGGGGGCTACGAGCAGTACTTC.

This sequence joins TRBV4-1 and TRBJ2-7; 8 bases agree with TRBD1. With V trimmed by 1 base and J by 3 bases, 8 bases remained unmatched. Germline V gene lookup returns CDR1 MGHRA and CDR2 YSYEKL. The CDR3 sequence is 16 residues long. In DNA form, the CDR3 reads TGCGCCAGCAGCCAAGTTTCAGGACAGGGCGGCTACGAGCAGTACTTC. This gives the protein CASSQVSGQGGYEQYF.

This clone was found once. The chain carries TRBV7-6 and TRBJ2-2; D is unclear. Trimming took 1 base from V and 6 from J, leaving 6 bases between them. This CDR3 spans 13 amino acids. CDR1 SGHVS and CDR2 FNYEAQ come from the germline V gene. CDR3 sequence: CASSLGGAGELFF. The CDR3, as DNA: TGTGCCAGCAGCTTAGGAGGCGCCGGGGAGCTGTTTTTT.

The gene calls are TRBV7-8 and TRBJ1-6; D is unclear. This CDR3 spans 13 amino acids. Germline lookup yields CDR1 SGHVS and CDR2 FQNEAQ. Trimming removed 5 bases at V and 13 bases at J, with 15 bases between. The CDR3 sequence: CASSTSQETPLHF. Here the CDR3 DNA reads TGTGCCAGCAGCACTTCTCAGGAAACCCCCCTCCACTTT.

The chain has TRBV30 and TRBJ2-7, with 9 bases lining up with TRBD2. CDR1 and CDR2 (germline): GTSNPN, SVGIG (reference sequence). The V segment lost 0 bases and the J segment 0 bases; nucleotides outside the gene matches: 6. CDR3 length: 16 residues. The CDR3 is CAWSVRASGVSYEQYF. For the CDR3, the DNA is TGTGCCTGGAGTGTAAGGGCTAGCGGGGTCTCCTACGAGCAGTACTTC.

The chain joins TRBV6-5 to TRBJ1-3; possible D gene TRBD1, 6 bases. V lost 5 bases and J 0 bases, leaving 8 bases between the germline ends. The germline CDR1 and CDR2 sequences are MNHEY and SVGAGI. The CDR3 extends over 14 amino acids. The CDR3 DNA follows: TGTGCCAGCAGTACAGGGATCTCTGGAAACACCATATATTTT. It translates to CASSTGISGNTIYF.

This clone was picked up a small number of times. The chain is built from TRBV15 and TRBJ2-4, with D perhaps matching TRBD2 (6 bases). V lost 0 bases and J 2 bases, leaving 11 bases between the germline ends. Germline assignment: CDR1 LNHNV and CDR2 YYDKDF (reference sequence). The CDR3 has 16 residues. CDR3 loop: CATSRDGGLTKNIQYF. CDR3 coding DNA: TGTGCCACCAGCAGAGATGGGGGGTTAACCAAAAACATTCAGTACTTC.

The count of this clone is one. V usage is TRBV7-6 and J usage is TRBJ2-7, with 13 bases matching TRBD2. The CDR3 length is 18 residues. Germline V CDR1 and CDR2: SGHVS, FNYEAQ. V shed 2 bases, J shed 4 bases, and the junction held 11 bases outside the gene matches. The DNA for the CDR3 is TGTGCCAGCAGCTTAAGGTCCGTCACTAGCGGGGGGGATTACGAGCAGTACTTC. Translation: CASSLRSVTSGGDYEQYF.

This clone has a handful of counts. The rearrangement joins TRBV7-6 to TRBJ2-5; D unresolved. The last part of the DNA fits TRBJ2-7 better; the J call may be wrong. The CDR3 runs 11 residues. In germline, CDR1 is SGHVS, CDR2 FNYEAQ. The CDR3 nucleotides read TGTGCCAGCAGCTCCGCCTACGAGCAGTACTTC. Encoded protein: CASSSAYEQYF.

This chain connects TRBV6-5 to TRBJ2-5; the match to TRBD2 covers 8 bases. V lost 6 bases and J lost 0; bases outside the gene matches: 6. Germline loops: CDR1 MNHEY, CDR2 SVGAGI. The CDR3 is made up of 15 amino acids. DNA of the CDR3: TGTGCCAGCAGCCGCGGGGGGAAGTACCAAGAGACCCAGTACTTC. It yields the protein CASSRGGKYQETQYF.

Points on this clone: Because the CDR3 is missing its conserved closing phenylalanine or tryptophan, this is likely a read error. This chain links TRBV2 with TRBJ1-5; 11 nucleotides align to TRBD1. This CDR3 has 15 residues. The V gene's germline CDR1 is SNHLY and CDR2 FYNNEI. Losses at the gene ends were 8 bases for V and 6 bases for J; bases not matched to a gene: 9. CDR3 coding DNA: TGTGCCAGCGCGACGGACAGGGGGCTTAGTCAGCCCCAGCATGTT. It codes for CASATDRGLSQPQHV.

The CDR3 bases are TGCGCCAGCAGCCCCCGCCCGGCGGGGGAGTCCTACGAGCAGTACTTC. Protein: CASSPRPAGESYEQYF. The V call is TRBV5-1, the J call TRBJ2-7, with 7 nucleotides matching TRBD2. CDR1 is SGHRS and CDR2 is YFSETQ in the germline V gene. V was clipped by 4 bases and J by 1 base; unmatched bases: 11. The CDR3 contains 16 residues.

The CDR3 nucleotides read TGTGCCAGCAGCTTGCGGTCGGCGGGAGGGGAGACCCAGTACTTC. Translation gives CASSLRSAGGETQYF. The chain uses TRBV7-2 and TRBJ2-5; 9 positions agree with TRBD2. The CDR3 runs 15 residues. The J segment lost 5 bases and the V segment lost 3 bases, leaving 7 bases of the junction unmatched. Germline CDR1 reads SGHTA; CDR2 reads FQGNSA.